This is a list of T cell receptor beta chains from one sample in a study of blood T cell repertoires in COVID-19. The method was immunoSEQ multiplex PCR; TCRdb's version includes in-frame clones alone and lacks a portion of them. The table lists under 450,000 clones, about 88% of them singletons. The sequenced sample was PBMCs or T cells enriched from blood (not recorded which). The receptors come from a woman in her 30s who had recovered from COVID-19. Both conserved end residues are part of each CDR3. Each record gives: CDR3 protein, CDR3 DNA, J gene, D gene, V gene, clone size. D genes are given only for firm matches. Only some rows state a clone size, as once, few, many or a class for expanded clones.

CDR3aa: CTSGQQDTEAFF; CDR3nt: TGTACCTCCGGACAGCAAGACACTGAAGCTTTCTTT; j_gene: TRBJ1-1; d_gene: NA; v_gene: TRBV28; abundance: NA
CDR3aa: CASRRGKPGTSGKDTQYF; CDR3nt: TGTGCCAGCAGACGAGGGAAGCCCGGGACTAGCGGGAAAGATACGCAGTATTTT; j_gene: TRBJ2-3; d_gene: TRBD2; v_gene: TRBV3-1/TRBV3-2; abundance: NA
CDR3aa: CASSPGQGISEQYF; CDR3nt: TGCGCCAGCAGCCCAGGACAGGGAATCAGCGAGCAGTACTTC; j_gene: TRBJ2-7; d_gene: TRBD1; v_gene: TRBV5-1; abundance: NA
CDR3aa: CASSQDKGQGQETQYF; CDR3nt: TGCGCCAGCAGCCAAGATAAGGGACAGGGCCAAGAGACCCAGTACTTC; j_gene: TRBJ2-5; d_gene: TRBD1; v_gene: TRBV4-1; abundance: NA
CDR3aa: CASGLNIGGDGGEKLFF; CDR3nt: TGTGCTAGTGGTTTAAACATTGGTGGAGATGGTGGTGAAAAACTGTTTTTT; j_gene: TRBJ1-4; d_gene: NA; v_gene: TRBV12-5; abundance: NA
CDR3aa: CASSFTGDIEAFF; CDR3nt: TGTGCCAGCAGTTTTACAGGTGATATTGAAGCTTTCTTT; j_gene: TRBJ1-1; d_gene: NA; v_gene: TRBV28; abundance: NA
CDR3aa: CASSYSTSGPRTSSYEQYF; CDR3nt: TGTGCCAGCAGTTACTCGACTAGCGGCCCGAGAACCTCCTCCTACGAGCAGTACTTC; j_gene: TRBJ2-7; d_gene: TRBD2; v_gene: TRBV6-2/TRBV6-3; abundance: few
CDR3aa: CASSQEGRQREQYF; CDR3nt: TGTGCCAGCAGCCAAGAGGGCAGGCAAAGGGAGCAGTACTTC; j_gene: TRBJ2-7; d_gene: NA; v_gene: TRBV3-1/TRBV3-2; abundance: NA
CDR3aa: CASRPIQLLNTEAFF; CDR3nt: TGTGCCAGCAGACCCATACAGCTATTGAACACTGAAGCTTTCTTT; j_gene: TRBJ1-1; d_gene: NA; v_gene: TRBV28; abundance: NA
CDR3aa: CASSHPDGDYEQYF; CDR3nt: TGTGCCAGCAGCCATCCCGACGGAGACTACGAGCAGTACTTC; j_gene: TRBJ2-7; d_gene: NA; v_gene: TRBV11-2; abundance: NA
CDR3aa: CASSYLRTYEQYF; CDR3nt: TGTGCCAGTTCCTATCTGAGAACCTACGAGCAGTACTTC; j_gene: TRBJ2-7; d_gene: NA; v_gene: TRBV3-1/TRBV3-2; abundance: NA
CDR3aa: CAWNPGQAERYGYTF; CDR3nt: TGTGCCTGGAACCCGGGACAGGCCGAAAGGTATGGCTACACCTTC; j_gene: TRBJ1-2; d_gene: TRBD1; v_gene: TRBV30; abundance: once